This T cell receptor (beta chain) was captured by sequencing in a study of T cells in Graves' hyperthyroidism and ophthalmopathy. There are a few counts of this clonotype. Its antigen remains unknown. Findings of the study overall: For ophthalmopathy, model prediction preceded onset by a median approximately 6 months. Blood also contained most expanded thyroid clonotypes above 0.001.

Looked up from germline, CDR1 is SGDLS and CDR2 is YYNGEE. J lost 2 bases, V lost 4 bases, and 4 bases had no gene match. The CDR3 has 16 amino acids. The patients, who ranged from 18 to 65 in age, presented with newly diagnosed hyperthyroidism lasting under 2 months. Regions amplified from RNA transcripts were the TCR beta CDR3 regions. The HTBI set primed first-round TCR CDR3 RT-PCR. TCRdb reprocessed the multiplex PCR reads with MiXCR, giving one entry per CDR3 protein. The sample yields around 440,000 distinct CDR3 sequences, 15% to 18% seen once. V usage is TRBV9 and J usage is TRBJ2-5, with 14 nucleotides matching TRBD2. This sequence was found in a woman between 18 and 30 years old with Graves' hyperthyroidism. Specimen: blood. The CDR3 region has the DNA TGTGCCAGCAGCCCCGGGACTAGCGGGGGTCAAGAGACCCAGTACTTC. This sequence encodes CASSPGTSGGQETQYF.